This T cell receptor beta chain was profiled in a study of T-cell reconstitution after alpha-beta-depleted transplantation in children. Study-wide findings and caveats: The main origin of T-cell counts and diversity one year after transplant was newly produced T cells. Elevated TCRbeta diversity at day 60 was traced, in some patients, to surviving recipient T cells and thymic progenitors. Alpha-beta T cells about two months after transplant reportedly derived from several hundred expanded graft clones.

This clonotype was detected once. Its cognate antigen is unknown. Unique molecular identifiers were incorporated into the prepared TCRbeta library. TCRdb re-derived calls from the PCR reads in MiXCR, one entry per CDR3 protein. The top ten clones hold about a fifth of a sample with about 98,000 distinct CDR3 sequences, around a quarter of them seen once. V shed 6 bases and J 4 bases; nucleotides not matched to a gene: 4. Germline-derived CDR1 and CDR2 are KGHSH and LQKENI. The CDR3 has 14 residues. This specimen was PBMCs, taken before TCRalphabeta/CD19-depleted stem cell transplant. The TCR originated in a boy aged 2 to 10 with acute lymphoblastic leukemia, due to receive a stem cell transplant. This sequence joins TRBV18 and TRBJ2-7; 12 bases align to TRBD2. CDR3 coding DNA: TGTGCCAGCTCGCGGACTAGCGGGGTATACGAGCAGTACTTC. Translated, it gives CASSRTSGVYEQYF.